This T cell receptor beta chain comes out of a study of OX40 agonist ivuxolimab in advanced cancers. Across the whole study: Ivuxolimab was delivered to patients intravenously every 2 weeks at doses spanning 0.01 to 10 mg/kg. The dose-escalation cohort had hepatocellular carcinoma, melanoma, renal cell or head and neck cancer. Antecedent anti-PD-1, anti-PD-L1 or anti-CTLA-4 therapy was permissible, with roughly 40% having received some.

Regarding the study as a whole: It was not determined which antigens were specifically recognized by the peripheral T cells that had undergone clonal expansion.

The assay was immunoSEQ multiplex PCR, and TCRdb's table has in-frame clones only and misses some. The sample has 13,000 to 15,000 clones, roughly 87% seen once. As concerns this clone: What it recognizes is unknown.

This CDR3 region has 15 residues. V shed 3 bases, J shed 0 bases, and the junction held 4 bases outside the gene matches. Germline CDR1 LGHNA, CDR2 YSLEER. The rearrangement uses TRBV4-3 and TRBJ1-1, with TRBD1 matching over 7 bases. This clonotype originated in an adult with an advanced solid tumor such as melanoma, head and neck, liver or kidney cancer. This material consisted of CD4+ or CD8+ T cells sorted from blood, taken in a trial of the OX40 agonist ivuxolimab. CDR3 sequence reads: CASSHIGTVNTEAFF. In DNA, the CDR3 is TGCGCCAGCAGCCACATAGGGACAGTGAACACTGAAGCTTTCTTT.